A single sample is the source of the 17 T cell receptor beta chains below, sequenced in a study of identical twins. TCRdb processed the 5' RACE reads anew with MiXCR; each CDR3 protein has one entry. The table shows about 690,000 distinct CDR3 sequences, with around 6% occurring only once. Sequencing used naive T cells sorted from blood. The receptors stem from a man aged 18 to 29 in good health.

The V call is TRBV6-2 or TRBV6-3, the J call TRBJ1-2; no clear D. Germline V gene data show CDR1 as MNHEY and CDR2 as SVGEGT. The CDR3 loop spans 12 amino acids. Trimming cost V 5 bases and J 6 bases, with 10 bases left between them. This chain's CDR3 is CASSAHEDGYTF. CDR3 sequence (DNA): TGTGCCAGCAGTGCCCACGAGGATGGCTACACCTTC.

V usage is TRBV12-3 or TRBV12-4 and J usage is TRBJ2-1; 10 bases are shared with TRBD2. With 3 bases clipped from V and 2 bases from J, the junction kept 7 bases outside the gene matches. This CDR3 is 17 amino acids long. Written as DNA, the CDR3 is TGTGCCAGCAGTTTGGGTGGACTAGCGGAGACCTACAATGAGCAGTTCTTC. Its translation: CASSLGGLAETYNEQFF.

In its sample, this clonotype was seen many times. This CDR3 is CREEVQETQYF. CDR3 sequence (DNA): TGCAGGGAGGAGGTCCAAGAGACCCAGTACTTC. V and J are TRBV20-1 and TRBJ2-5, with D possibly being TRBD2 (5 bases). The CDR3 has 11 amino acids. Germline V CDR1 and CDR2: DFQATT, SNEGSKA (reference sequence).

This clonotype was found many times. The genes are TRBV6-2 or TRBV6-3 and TRBJ1-1; D gene unclear. Trimming pared 3 bases from V and 0 bases from J, leaving 8 bases between. This CDR3 has 14 residues. Germline V gives CDR1 MNHEY, CDR2 SVGEGT. CDR3 sequence (DNA): TGTGCCAGCAGTTATCTTGGAGTGAACACTGAAGCTTTCTTT. Encoded protein: CASSYLGVNTEAFF.

This clonotype was seen more than once but under ten times. J is TRBJ1-2 and V is TRBV20-1, with 7 bases aligning to TRBD1. With V trimmed by 2 bases and J by 6 bases, 15 bases remained unmatched. This CDR3 has 16 residues. Germline values: CDR1 DFQATT, CDR2 SNEGSKA (reference sequence). The CDR3 nucleotides read TGCAGTGCTAGAATGCTAGGGGGCAGTAGGTGGGATGGCTACACCTTC. Its protein is CSARMLGGSRWDGYTF.

This clonotype has a count of ten or more. The V and J genes are TRBV28 and TRBJ2-5; 12 nucleotides align to TRBD2. In germline, CDR1 is MDHEN, CDR2 SYDVKM. Trimming took 6 bases from V and 5 from J; bases not matched to a gene: 13. The CDR3 loop spans 17 amino acids. The CDR3, as DNA: TGTGCCAGCAGCGCCGCAGGAGGGACTAGCGGGTGGGAGACCCAGTACTTC. It is translated as CASSAAGGTSGWETQYF.

This clonotype was observed at least ten times. The rearrangement joins TRBV20-1 to TRBJ1-1; tentatively, D is TRBD1 (5 bases). The CDR3 spans 15 residues. Germline values: CDR1 DFQATT, CDR2 SNEGSKA (reference sequence). The V end lost 0 bases, the J end lost 5 bases, and 16 bases lay between the germline ends. The CDR3 spells CSARDAAGGGTEAFF. Here the CDR3 DNA reads TGCAGTGCTAGAGATGCCGCCGGGGGTGGAACTGAAGCTTTCTTT.

This clonotype appeared many times. The rearrangement uses TRBV20-1 and TRBJ2-7, with 12 bases identical to TRBD2. CDR1 and CDR2 (germline): DFQATT, SNEGSKA (reference sequence). The CDR3 consists of 15 residues. Trimming at V came to 2 bases and at J to 0 bases, leaving 2 bases not matched to a gene. CDR3 in DNA: TGCAGTGCTAGAACTAGCGGGAGGACCTCCTACGAGCAGTACTTC. Encoded protein: CSARTSGRTSYEQYF.

The CDR3 region is CASSFTGTHSGNEQFF. The CDR3 DNA sequence: TGCGCCAGCAGCTTCACTGGGACACATTCCGGTAATGAGCAGTTCTTC. The chain is built from TRBV5-1 and TRBJ2-1; D is possibly TRBD1 (6 bases). With 2 bases removed from V and 7 bases from J, the gap between germline ends came to 19 bases. Germline assignment: CDR1 SGHRS and CDR2 YFSETQ. The CDR3 has 16 amino acids. Full variable domain (missing parts from reference TRBV5-1 and TRBJ2-1): KAGVTQTPRYLIKTRGQQVTLSCSPISGHRSVSWYQQTPGQGLQFLFEYFSETQRNKGNFPGRFSGRQFSNSRSEMNVSTLELGDSALYLCASSFTGTHSGNEQFFGPGTRLTVL.

There are a few counts of this clonotype. This sequence joins TRBV4-3 and TRBJ2-6; 7 bases map to TRBD2. The germline V gene has CDR1 LGHNA and CDR2 YSLEER. CDR3 length equals 16 residues. The ends lost 1 base at V and 6 bases at J; junction bases unmatched: 6. This CDR3 is CASSQVRGEEANVLTF. CDR3 DNA sequence: TGCGCCAGCAGCCAAGTTCGGGGGGAAGAGGCCAACGTCCTGACTTTC.

This clonotype came up a few times. This chain connects TRBV2 to TRBJ2-3; TRBD2 matches 14 bases. Germline lookup yields CDR1 SNHLY and CDR2 FYNNEI. This CDR3 spans 14 amino acids. With V trimmed by 4 bases and J by 9 bases, 3 bases remained unmatched. The CDR3 loop reads CASSGLAGGPTQYF. In nucleotides, the CDR3 is TGTGCCAGCAGTGGACTAGCGGGAGGGCCGACGCAGTATTTT.

V usage is TRBV20-1 and J usage is TRBJ2-7, with a tentative D call TRBD2 (6 bases). This CDR3 contains 14 residues. Germline CDR1 and CDR2: DFQATT and SNEGSKA (reference sequence). V gave up 1 base and J gave up 7 bases, with 17 bases separating them. The CDR3 nucleotides read TGCAGTGCTAGAGGAGCGAACGTTCGGGGGGAGCAGTACTTC. This encodes CSARGANVRGEQYF.

There are many counts of this clonotype. The V and J genes are TRBV20-1 and TRBJ2-1; tentative D call: TRBD2 (5 bases). Trimming removed 3 bases at V and 4 bases at J, with 7 bases between. The CDR3 extends over 12 amino acids. Germline CDR1 is DFQATT and CDR2 is SNEGSKA (reference sequence). The CDR3 region is CSASEGYNEQFF. The CDR3 DNA reads TGCAGTGCTAGTGAGGGATACAATGAGCAGTTCTTC.

The rearrangement links TRBV19 to TRBJ1-5; 7 bases align to TRBD1. The V segment lost 7 bases and the J segment 5 bases; nucleotides outside the gene matches: 8. The CDR3 is made up of 14 amino acids. Germline values: CDR1 LNHDA, CDR2 SQIVND (reference sequence). This CDR3 reads CASTGDRDDQPQHF. For the CDR3, the DNA is TGTGCCAGTACCGGAGACAGGGATGATCAGCCCCAGCATTTT.

This clonotype was seen only a few times. The chain links TRBV3-1 to TRBJ2-1; the D is unclear. Between the trimmed V and J ends, which lost 1 base and 2 bases, there was a span of 12 bases. The length of the CDR3 is 16 residues. In germline, CDR1 is LGHDT, CDR2 YNNKEL (reference sequence). The CDR3 DNA reads as TGTGCCAGCAGCCAAGTGGGTCAGGCCGCCTACAATGAGCAGTTCTTC. This translates into CASSQVGQAAYNEQFF.

This clonotype has a count of ten or more. The rearrangement uses TRBV12-3 or TRBV12-4 and TRBJ1-1; TRBD1 is a possible D gene (6 bases). V was cut by 6 bases and J by 6 bases, with 11 bases left in between. The CDR3 is made up of 12 amino acids. In nucleotides, the CDR3 is TGTGCCAGCAGCCACAGGGTCGCTGAAGCTTTCTTT. Protein sequence: CASSHRVAEAFF.

This rearrangement joins TRBV7-9 to TRBJ2-5; D may be TRBD1 or TRBD2 (5 bases each). CDR3 length: 14 residues. Germline V lookup: CDR1 SEHNR, CDR2 FQNEAQ (reference sequence). Deletions cut 4 bases from V and 5 bases from J, with 14 bases between. The CDR3 coding sequence is TGTGCCAGCAGCTCTGCCCGGGACGACGAGACCCAGTACTTC. This translates into CASSSARDDETQYF. The full variable domain, with the rest looked up from reference TRBV7-9 and TRBJ2-5, is DTGVSQNPRHKITKRGQNVTFRCDPISEHNRLYWYRQTLGQGPEFLTYFQNEAQLEKSRLLSDRFSAERPKGSFSTLEIQRTEQGDSAMYLCASSSARDDETQYFGPGTRLLVL.